Listed below are T cell receptor beta chains from one sample, sequenced in a study of T-cell reconstitution after alpha-beta-depleted transplantation in children. TCRdb re-called the PCR reads with MiXCR, one entry per CDR3 protein. The sample has approximately 500,000 distinct CDR3 sequences; about 11% are singletons. The sequencing here drew on PBMCs, taken before TCRalphabeta/CD19-depleted stem cell transplant. The source is a child aged 2 to 15 with inherited bone marrow failure, due to receive a stem cell transplant. The CDR3 runs from the conserved cysteine through the conserved F or W. The D gene is left open where the match is weak. Clone size is not always given. Where it is, it says once, few, many or a class for expanded clones.

clone_size	v_call	j_call	d_call	cdr3_aa	cdr3_nt
many	TRBV29-1	TRBJ2-3	TRBD1	CSVEKPGGWGDTQYF	TGCAGCGTTGAGAAGCCAGGGGGTTGGGGAGATACGCAGTATTTT
few	TRBV10-1	TRBJ1-1	NA	CASSALGMNTEAFF	TGCGCCAGCAGCGCCCTAGGGATGAACACTGAAGCTTTCTTT
many	TRBV18	TRBJ1-3	NA	CASSPRKVNSGNTIYF	TGTGCCAGCTCACCACGAAAAGTCAACTCTGGAAACACCATATATTTT
many	TRBV4-3	TRBJ2-1	NA	CASSQESRGVTYNEQFF	TGCGCCAGCAGCCAAGAATCGAGAGGAGTGACCTACAATGAGCAGTTCTTC
many	TRBV5-5	TRBJ1-2	NA	CASSLAEAVLYGYTF	TGTGCCAGCAGCTTGGCCGAGGCGGTTCTCTATGGCTACACCTTC
few	TRBV7-6	TRBJ1-6	TRBD1	CASSLETGENSPLHF	TGTGCCAGCAGCTTAGAGACAGGGGAGAATTCACCCCTCCACTTT
NA	TRBV11-1	TRBJ1-1	TRBD1	CASSLGTAENTEAFF	TGTGCCAGCAGCCTGGGGACAGCCGAGAACACTGAAGCTTTCTTT
many	TRBV28	TRBJ2-1	NA	CASIRGSYNEQFF	TGTGCCAGCATCCGCGGCTCCTACAATGAGCAGTTCTTC
few	TRBV4-3	TRBJ2-7	TRBD1	CASSVGTGDPYEQYF	TGCGCCAGCAGCGTCGGGACAGGGGACCCCTACGAGCAGTACTTC
many	TRBV24-1	TRBJ1-2	TRBD1	CATSDSGQGNYGYTF	TGTGCCACCAGTGATTCCGGACAGGGGAACTATGGCTACACCTTC
many	TRBV7-9	TRBJ2-2	NA	CASSSGHLNTGELFF	TGTGCCAGTTCCTCAGGGCATCTGAACACCGGGGAGCTGTTTTTT
few	TRBV10-3	TRBJ1-2	TRBD1	CAISETGDYGYTF	TGTGCCATCAGTGAGACAGGGGACTATGGCTACACCTTC
NA	TRBV5-4	TRBJ2-5	TRBD2	CASSLEASGQETQYF	TGTGCCAGCAGCTTGGAGGCTAGCGGCCAAGAGACCCAGTACTTC
many	TRBV5-5	TRBJ2-1	NA	CASSLRDPNEQFF	TGTGCCAGCAGCCTCCGGGACCCCAATGAGCAGTTCTTC
few	TRBV27	TRBJ1-5	TRBD1	CASSPIGQGSQPQHF	TGTGCCAGCAGCCCTATAGGACAGGGTAGTCAGCCCCAGCATTTT
NA	TRBV7-6	TRBJ2-1	TRBD2	CASSLVAAGGFNYNEQFF	TGTGCCAGCAGCTTAGTCGCGGCGGGAGGCTTCAACTACAATGAGCAGTTCTTC
few	TRBV15	TRBJ2-3	NA	CATSRGTGRDTQYF	TGTGCCACCAGCAGAGGCACAGGGAGAGATACGCAGTATTTT
NA	TRBV4-2	TRBJ2-7	NA	CAIGRGVGAMSEQYF	TGTGCCATCGGCCGAGGGGTGGGCGCCATGAGCGAGCAGTACTTC
many	TRBV5-1	TRBJ1-1	NA	CASSLVSTKTEAFF	TGCGCCAGCAGCTTGGTCAGCACAAAGACTGAAGCTTTCTTT
many	TRBV20-1	TRBJ2-7	TRBD2	CSARSGTSGTSEHEQYF	TGCAGTGCTAGATCCGGGACTAGCGGGACCTCGGAACACGAGCAGTACTTC
NA	TRBV18	TRBJ2-1	NA	CASSPPLGAYYNEQFF	TGTGCCAGCTCACCACCGTTGGGCGCGTACTACAATGAGCAGTTCTTC
many	TRBV7-8	TRBJ1-2	TRBD1	CASSLDQGARYGYTF	TGTGCCAGCAGCTTAGATCAGGGGGCTAGATATGGCTACACCTTC
many	TRBV4-3	TRBJ2-1	NA	CASSRTTSSYNEQFF	TGCGCCAGCAGCAGGACTACCAGCTCCTACAATGAGCAGTTCTTC